These 6 T cell receptor beta chains came from one sample sequenced in a study of blood T cell repertoires in COVID-19. Using immunoSEQ multiplex PCR, the repertoire was profiled, and TCRdb retains in-frame clones only, with some absent. The data hold under 300,000 clones, with around 90% observed a single time. Sequencing was done on a sample of peripheral blood. Receptor source: a woman aged 40-49 years who had recovered from COVID-19.

The chain couples TRBV30 to TRBJ2-3, with D maybe TRBD2 (5 bases). V dropped 3 bases and J dropped 4 bases, with 11 bases sitting between them. This CDR3 comprises 13 residues. Germline CDR1 reads GTSNPN; CDR2 reads SVGIG (reference sequence). CDR3 protein: CAWSEDLSDTQYF. CDR3 nucleotide sequence: TGTGCCTGGAGCGAGGACTTGTCAGATACGCAGTATTTT.

This clone was recorded once. The rearrangement joins TRBV5-4 to TRBJ1-5; 8 positions match TRBD1. The CDR3 is 14 amino acids. Germline CDR1 reads SGHNT; CDR2 reads YYREEE (reference sequence). The V segment lost 4 bases and the J segment 2 bases; nucleotides outside the gene matches: 2. The chain's CDR3 is CASSLDRGNQPQHF. DNA of the CDR3: TGTGCCAGCAGCCTGGACAGGGGCAATCAGCCCCAGCATTTT.

The chain carries TRBV4-3 and TRBJ2-3; D is unclear. Deletions cut 5 bases from V and 3 bases from J, with 9 bases between. Germline CDR1 reads LGHNA; CDR2 reads YSLEER. This CDR3 comprises 13 residues. The CDR3 here is CASSSRQTDTQYF. The CDR3 DNA follows: TGCGCCAGCAGCTCCCGACAAACAGATACGCAGTATTTT.

V is TRBV6-5 and J is TRBJ1-1, with 7 positions matching TRBD1. There are 13 residues in the CDR3. Germline values: CDR1 MNHEY, CDR2 SVGAGI. The ends lost 5 bases at V and 4 bases at J; junction bases unmatched: 4. The CDR3 here is CASSLQGTTEAFF. CDR3 DNA: TGTGCCAGCAGTCTACAGGGGACCACTGAAGCTTTCTTT.

The chain is built from TRBV30 and TRBJ2-2; TRBD2 matches 10 bases. The CDR3 spans 16 residues. The trim removed 5 bases at V and 6 bases at J, leaving 12 bases unmatched. From germline, CDR1 is GTSNPN and CDR2 SVGIG (reference sequence). CDR3 amino acids: CAWGGLAGVGPGELFF. The DNA for the CDR3 is TGTGCCTGGGGGGGGCTAGCGGGAGTGGGTCCCGGGGAGCTGTTTTTT.

The genes are TRBV9 and TRBJ1-1; 8 bases line up with TRBD1. The V gene end was trimmed by 0 bases and the J gene end by 7 bases; junction bases not matched to a gene: 8. The CDR3 is made up of 15 amino acids. From germline, CDR1 is SGDLS and CDR2 YYNGEE. The CDR3 spells CASSVEGDRLGEAFF. The CDR3 DNA is TGTGCCAGCAGCGTAGAGGGGGACAGGTTAGGTGAAGCTTTCTTT.